This TCR beta chain came from a study of blood T cell repertoires in COVID-19. Study summary: Donors in the United States, Italy and Spain gave samples during acute or convalescent COVID-19.

Produced via immunoSEQ multiplex PCR; TCRdb's table is partial and in-frame only. The sample includes about 250,000 clones, roughly 87% of them seen just once. This CDR3 contains 14 residues. V was pared by 5 bases and J by 3 bases, with 6 bases of the junction left unmatched. Germline V CDR1 and CDR2: MNHEY, SVGEGT. Sequencing was performed on PBMCs or T cells enriched from blood (not recorded which). The sequence was obtained from a woman aged 25 to 39 with acute COVID-19. The J gene is TRBJ1-2, the V gene TRBV6-2 or TRBV6-3; TRBD1 matches at 7 bases. The chain's CDR3 is CASSPYTGDYGYTF. The CDR3 DNA sequence: TGTGCCAGCAGTCCCTACACAGGGGACTATGGCTACACCTTC.